Listed below are T cell receptor beta chains from one sample, sequenced in a study of cytomegalovirus exposure and HLA in healthy donors. Sequencing was performed with immunoSEQ multiplex PCR; in TCRdb, only in-frame clones are kept and a portion is missing. This sample's table has 25,000 to 30,000 clones. Sequenced: PBMCs. The source is a man aged 25 to 45 in good health and CMV-seronegative. The CDR3 runs from the conserved cysteine through the conserved F or W. Fields, in order: CDR3 DNA, CDR3 protein, CDR3 length, J gene, V gene, D gene. A D gene is named only where the DNA matches it firmly.

TGCAGCGTCGATCCCGGACAGGGGTACGAGCAGTACTTC,CSVDPGQGYEQYF,13,TRBJ2-7,TRBV29-1,TRBD1
TGTGCCAGCAGCTCCCCTCCCCAAGGGGGCTCCTACGAGCAGTACTTC,CASSSPPQGGSYEQYF,16,TRBJ2-7,TRBV13,-
TGTGCCAGCAGGATTGGACAGGGGAACACTGAAGCTTTCTTT,CASRIGQGNTEAFF,14,TRBJ1-1,TRBV27,TRBD1
TGTGCCTGGACCAAACTCGGGGTTAACAATTCACCCCTCCACTTT,CAWTKLGVNNSPLHF,15,TRBJ1-6,TRBV30,-
TGTGCCAGCAGTTTATTAGTCGGGAGCAACAATGAGCAGTTCTTC,CASSLLVGSNNEQFF,15,TRBJ2-1,TRBV28,-
TGTGCCAGTAGATACAGGGGATCTGACTCGGCCCAGCATTTT,CASRYRGSDSAQHF,14,TRBJ1-5,TRBV19,TRBD1
TGCGCCAGCAGCCTGAGCGGGAGGAGGCAAGAGACCCAGTACTTC,CASSLSGRRQETQYF,15,TRBJ2-5,TRBV5-1,TRBD2
TGTGCTAGCAGCATCGGACAAAACCAAGAGACCCAGTACTTC,CASSIGQNQETQYF,14,TRBJ2-5,TRBV7-7,-
TGTGCCAGCAGTGAAAAGTCGGCAGGAGGTGACGAGCAGTACTTC,CASSEKSAGGDEQYF,15,TRBJ2-7,TRBV6-1,-
TGTGCCAGCAGCCGAGGACAGAAAAACATTCAGTACTTC,CASSRGQKNIQYF,13,TRBJ2-4,TRBV7-9,-
TGTGCCAGCAGTTTCCGGGGAGGGGGGAACACCGGGGAGCTGTTTTTT,CASSFRGGGNTGELFF,16,TRBJ2-2,TRBV27,-
TGTGCCAGCAATCAGGGAGGGTACGAGCAGTACTTC,CASNQGGYEQYF,12,TRBJ2-7,TRBV28,TRBD2
TGCGCCAGCAGCTCTAAGTCCGGGACAGGGGCTGAAAAACTGTTTTTT,CASSSKSGTGAEKLFF,16,TRBJ1-4,TRBV5-1,TRBD1
TGTGCCACCAGCAGGGGGACAGGGGGGTATGAGCAGTTCTTC,CATSRGTGGYEQFF,14,TRBJ2-1,TRBV15,TRBD1
TGTGCCAGCAGTTTCTTGGCTAGCGGGAGCACAGATACGCAGTATTTT,CASSFLASGSTDTQYF,16,TRBJ2-3,TRBV27,TRBD2
TGTGCCAGCAGCTTGGAGGGGCCCACATCCTATGGCTACACCTTC,CASSLEGPTSYGYTF,15,TRBJ1-2,TRBV5-4,-
TGTGCCAGCGGATCGGGGAGCGGGGACGGGGCCAACGTCCTGACTTTC,CASGSGSGDGANVLTF,16,TRBJ2-6,TRBV6-4,TRBD2
TGTGCCAGCAGCTTCGACAGCTCCTACGAGCAGTACTTC,CASSFDSSYEQYF,13,TRBJ2-7,TRBV5-6,-
TGCGCCAGCAGCCAGTACGGGACAGCTTTGTACGAGCAGTACTTC,CASSQYGTALYEQYF,15,TRBJ2-7,TRBV4-3,TRBD1
TGTGCCAGCAGCTTGGGAGGACTGGTGGATTCACCCCTCCACTTT,CASSLGGLVDSPLHF,15,TRBJ1-6,TRBV7-9,-
TGTGCCACCGAAGGGCAGGGCTACGAGCAGTACTTC,CATEGQGYEQYF,12,TRBJ2-7,TRBV28,-
TGTGCCAGCAGCAACCGGGCCCGGGAAACCTACGAGCAGTACTTC,CASSNRARETYEQYF,15,TRBJ2-7,TRBV6-4,-
TGTGCCAGCAGCCACCGGGGAGGGGAATGGGATACGCAGTATTTT,CASSHRGGEWDTQYF,15,TRBJ2-3,TRBV13,TRBD2
TGTGCCAGCAGCACCTGGACTATTGAGCAGTTCTTC,CASSTWTIEQFF,12,TRBJ2-1,TRBV13,-
TGCGCCAGCAGCCAAGGGACAGCCTATAACTATGGCTACACCTTC,CASSQGTAYNYGYTF,15,TRBJ1-2,TRBV4-1,-
TGCGCCAGCAGAGTAGGGGGCACAGATACGCAGTATTTT,CASRVGGTDTQYF,13,TRBJ2-3,TRBV5-1,-
TGTGCCAGCAGCGTAGGGTCTAGCGGGGGGTCCTACAATGAGCAGTTCTTC,CASSVGSSGGSYNEQFF,17,TRBJ2-1,TRBV9,TRBD2
TGTGCCAGCAGTTGGGGTTCGGGACTAGTGGGGAATGAGCAGTTCTTC,CASSWGSGLVGNEQFF,16,TRBJ2-1,TRBV6-5,TRBD2
TGTGCCAGCAGCGTAGCAATGCGTTCTGAAGCTTTCTTT,CASSVAMRSEAFF,13,TRBJ1-1,TRBV9,-
TGTGCCTGGATCGAGGGGGGGTATGGCTACACCTTC,CAWIEGGYGYTF,12,TRBJ1-2,TRBV30,-
TGTGCCAGCAGCTTACCAGGGCAAGAGACCCAGTACTTC,CASSLPGQETQYF,13,TRBJ2-5,TRBV11-3,-
TGTGCCAGCATCCCAAGAGGGTATGGCTACACCTTC,CASIPRGYGYTF,12,TRBJ1-2,TRBV7-9,-
TGTGCCAGCAGTACGGGACAGGGGCCAGATACGCAGTATTTT,CASSTGQGPDTQYF,14,TRBJ2-3,TRBV6-4,TRBD1
TGCGCCAGCAGCTTGGCAGGACTAGGAGGAGATACGCAGTATTTT,CASSLAGLGGDTQYF,15,TRBJ2-3,TRBV5-1,TRBD2
TGTGCCAGCAGTTACTCTGGGCAGACAACAGATACGCAGTATTTT,CASSYSGQTTDTQYF,15,TRBJ2-3,TRBV6-5,-
TGTGCCAGCAGTCCCCTCGACAGGGGCTATGGCTACACCTTC,CASSPLDRGYGYTF,14,TRBJ1-2,TRBV27,TRBD1
TGTGCCAGCAGTAACGGACTGAACTCGGGTACGCAGTATTTT,CASSNGLNSGTQYF,14,TRBJ2-3,TRBV6-4,-
TGCAGCGCCGGACTAGCGGGAGACACGCAGTATTTT,CSAGLAGDTQYF,12,TRBJ2-3,TRBV29-1,TRBD2
TGTGCCTGGAACTTCCCTGGGACACACTATAATTCACCCCTCCACTTT,CAWNFPGTHYNSPLHF,16,TRBJ1-6,TRBV30,-
TGTGCCAGCAGCTTTTCGTGGGGGGTTAGAGTCGGAGAGACCCAGTACTTC,CASSFSWGVRVGETQYF,17,TRBJ2-5,TRBV11-3,-
TGTGCCAGTACCTCCCCGAGACTTGGTACCGGGGAGCTGTTTTTT,CASTSPRLGTGELFF,15,TRBJ2-2,TRBV19,-
TGCAGTGCCGCTGGGCCTCTCCAGTACTTC,CSAAGPLQYF,10,TRBJ2-5,TRBV20-1,-
TGTGCCAGCAGTGAATACTCTCGGGGGACCACCGGGGAGCTGTTTTTT,CASSEYSRGTTGELFF,16,TRBJ2-2,TRBV25-1,-